The T cell receptor (beta chain) described here comes from a study of shared clonotypes between healthy human individuals. Background on the study: A donor's plate count was three for CD4 naive and three for CD4 memory; CD8 naive had two and CD8 memory one.

Researchers partitioned CD4+ cells into CD45RA+ naive and CD45RA-negative memory subsets. This table comes from immunoSEQ multiplex PCR, and its TCRdb copy is limited to in-frame clones, with some not included. Here the sample spans roughly 2,300,000 clones, around 90% being singletons. The CDR3 length is 12 residues. The germline CDR1 and CDR2 sequences are MNHNS and SASEGT. Trimming pared 10 bases from V and 11 bases from J, leaving 20 bases between. Input material: naive CD4+ T cells from PBMCs. Subset in this sample: CD45RA+ positively selected. This clonotype was sampled from a man younger than 35 in good health. Some clones in this sample may be carry-over from other donors' samples. V and J are TRBV6-1 and TRBJ1-1; weak D call: TRBD1 (6 bases). CDR3 sequence reads: CATHRDYAVAFF. The DNA for the CDR3 is TGTGCCACGCACAGGGACTACGCCGTGGCTTTCTTT.